Reported below is one TCR beta chain. Its antigen is not known. Sequence at one end of the junction differs from germline and may be a read error. This entry comes from a study of OX40 agonist ivuxolimab in advanced cancers. Findings and limits, study-wide: Clonal expansion by week 6 occurred in CD4+ and CD8+ blood T cells (at 0.1 to 3.0 mg/kg).

Profiled with immunoSEQ multiplex PCR; TCRdb holds only in-frame clones, not every one. The sample holds 65,000 to 95,000 clones, about nine tenths seen once. The sequenced sample was CD4+ or CD8+ T cells sorted from blood, obtained in a trial of the OX40 agonist ivuxolimab. The sequence was collected from an adult with an advanced solid tumor such as melanoma, head and neck, liver or kidney cancer.

CDR3 nucleotides: TGTGCCAGTAGTGCGCCAGGGTCCTCCGACGAGCAGTACTTC. Its translation: CASSAPGSSDEQYF. The rearrangement links TRBV19 to TRBJ2-7, with D possibly TRBD1 on 5 matching bases. Germline lookup yields CDR1 LNHDA and CDR2 SQIVND (reference sequence). CDR3 length equals 14 residues.